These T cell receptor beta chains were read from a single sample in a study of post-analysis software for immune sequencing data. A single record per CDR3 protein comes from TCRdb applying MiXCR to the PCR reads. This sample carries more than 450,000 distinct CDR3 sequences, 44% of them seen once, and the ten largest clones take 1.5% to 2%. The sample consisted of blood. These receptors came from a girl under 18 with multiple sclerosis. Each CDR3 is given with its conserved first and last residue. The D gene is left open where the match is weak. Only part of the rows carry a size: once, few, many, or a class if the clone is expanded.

CDR3 protein: CASRLAGADTQYF; D gene: TRBD2; J gene: TRBJ2-3; V gene: TRBV7-8; clone size: few
CDR3 protein: CSVGLGQGASEAFF; D gene: TRBD1; J gene: TRBJ1-1; V gene: TRBV29-1; clone size: few
CDR3 protein: CASSLVTDSQGSFF; D gene: NA; J gene: TRBJ1-1; V gene: TRBV13; clone size: NA
CDR3 protein: CSVRGPKYNEQFF; D gene: NA; J gene: TRBJ2-1; V gene: TRBV29-1; clone size: NA
CDR3 protein: CASGDQGNGELFF; D gene: NA; J gene: TRBJ2-2; V gene: TRBV5-1; clone size: NA
CDR3 protein: CASSDTYTGGNTGELFF; D gene: TRBD1; J gene: TRBJ2-2; V gene: TRBV6-4; clone size: NA
CDR3 protein: CASSSGRGETQYF; D gene: NA; J gene: TRBJ2-5; V gene: TRBV5-1; clone size: few
CDR3 protein: CASSLGPGGGYGYTF; D gene: NA; J gene: TRBJ1-2; V gene: TRBV12-3/TRBV12-4; clone size: NA
CDR3 protein: CASSDRAGSTEAFF; D gene: TRBD1; J gene: TRBJ1-1; V gene: TRBV5-1; clone size: NA
CDR3 protein: CASNQQGSSYEQYF; D gene: NA; J gene: TRBJ2-7; V gene: TRBV12-3/TRBV12-4; clone size: NA
CDR3 protein: CASSFTNRHNTEAFF; D gene: NA; J gene: TRBJ1-1; V gene: TRBV11-2; clone size: NA
CDR3 protein: CASRGFLGQFF; D gene: NA; J gene: TRBJ2-1; V gene: TRBV12-3/TRBV12-4; clone size: NA
CDR3 protein: CACQGLAGSAGANVLTF; D gene: TRBD2; J gene: TRBJ2-6; V gene: TRBV6-2/TRBV6-3; clone size: NA